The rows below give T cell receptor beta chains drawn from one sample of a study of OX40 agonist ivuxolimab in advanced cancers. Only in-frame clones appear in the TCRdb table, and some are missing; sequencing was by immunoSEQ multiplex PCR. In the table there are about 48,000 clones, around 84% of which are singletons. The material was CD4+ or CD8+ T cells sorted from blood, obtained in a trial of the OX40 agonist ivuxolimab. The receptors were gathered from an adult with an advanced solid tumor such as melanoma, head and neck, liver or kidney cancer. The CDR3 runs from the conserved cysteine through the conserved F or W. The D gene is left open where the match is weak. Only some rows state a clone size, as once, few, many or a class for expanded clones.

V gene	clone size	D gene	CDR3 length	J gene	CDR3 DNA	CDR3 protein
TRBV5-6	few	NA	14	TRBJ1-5	TGTGCCAGCAGCTTGGGGGAGGGGTCTCAGCCCCAGCATTTT	CASSLGEGSQPQHF
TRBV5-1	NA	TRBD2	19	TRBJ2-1	TGCGCCAGCAGGAGTGGGTGGGGACAGATGACTAGCGGGAGCAATGAGCAGTTCTTC	CASRSGWGQMTSGSNEQFF
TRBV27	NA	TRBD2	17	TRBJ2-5	TGTGCCAGCAGTTTACTGCTAGCGGGGGGAACCCAAGAGACCCAGTACTTC	CASSLLLAGGTQETQYF
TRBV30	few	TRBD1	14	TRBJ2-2	TGTGCCTGGAATCTACAGGGGGGCACCGGGGAGCTGTTTTTT	CAWNLQGGTGELFF
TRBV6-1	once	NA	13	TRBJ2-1	TGTGCCAGCAGTGAAGGGGTAGGCAATGAGCAGTTCTTC	CASSEGVGNEQFF
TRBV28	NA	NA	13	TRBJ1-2	TGTGCCAGCAGTCTTGACAGTAACTATGGCTACACCTTC	CASSLDSNYGYTF
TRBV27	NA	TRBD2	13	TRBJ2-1	TGTGCCAGCAGAAAGGGACTAGTATATGAGCAGTTCTTC	CASRKGLVYEQFF
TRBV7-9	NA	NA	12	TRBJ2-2	TGTGCCAGCAGCATATCCAGCGGCGAGCCGTTTTTT	CASSISSGEPFF
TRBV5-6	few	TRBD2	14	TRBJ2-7	TGTGCCAGCAGCAATAGCGGGAGCTCCTACGAGCAGTACTTC	CASSNSGSSYEQYF
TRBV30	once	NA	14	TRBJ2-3	TGTGCCTGGAGTAGGCCCCCCCGGGCGGATACGCAGTATTTT	CAWSRPPRADTQYF
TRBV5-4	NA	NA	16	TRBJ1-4	TGTGCCAGCAGCTCGGGGGGACGGTCAACTAATGAAAAACTGTTTTTT	CASSSGGRSTNEKLFF
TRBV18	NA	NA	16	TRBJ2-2	TGTGCCAGCTCACCACCCGGAGGGATTAACACCGGGGAGCTGTTTTTT	CASSPPGGINTGELFF
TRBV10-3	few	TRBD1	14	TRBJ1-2	TGTGCCATCAGTGAGTCAGGACAGGGCTTGGGCTACACCTTC	CAISESGQGLGYTF
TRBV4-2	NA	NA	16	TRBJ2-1	TGTGCCAGCAGCCAAGACGGAGTTGGTAGACGCAATGAGCAGTTCTTC	CASSQDGVGRRNEQFF
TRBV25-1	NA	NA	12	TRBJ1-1	TGTGCCAGCAGTGAATTTAACACTGAAGCTTTCTTT	CASSEFNTEAFF
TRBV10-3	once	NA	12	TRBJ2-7	TGTGCCATCAGTGAGACCGGGAACGAGCAGTACTTC	CAISETGNEQYF
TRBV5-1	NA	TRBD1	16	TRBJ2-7	TGCGCCAGCAGCAAGCGACAGGGTGGCCCATCCTACGAGCAGTACTTC	CASSKRQGGPSYEQYF
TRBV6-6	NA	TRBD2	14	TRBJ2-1	TGTGCCAGCCGAGCGGGAGGATCCTACAATGAGCAGTTCTTC	CASRAGGSYNEQFF
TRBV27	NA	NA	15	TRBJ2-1	TGTGCCAGCAGTTTTAGGGCAGGGCCATACAATGAGCAGTTCTTC	CASSFRAGPYNEQFF
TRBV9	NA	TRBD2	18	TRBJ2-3	TGTGCCAGCAGCACCGTCTCGGGGACTAGCGGGTTCCCAGATACGCAGTATTTT	CASSTVSGTSGFPDTQYF
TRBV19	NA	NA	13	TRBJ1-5	TGTGCCAGTAGTAACACAGGGAATCAGCCCCAGCATTTT	CASSNTGNQPQHF
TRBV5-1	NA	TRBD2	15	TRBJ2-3	TGCGCCAGCAGCTCCTCGACTAGCGGCGGAGATACGCAGTATTTT	CASSSSTSGGDTQYF
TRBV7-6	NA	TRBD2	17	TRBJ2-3	TGTGCCAGCAGCTTAGAGGTCCTAGCGGGAGCCACAGATACGCAGTATTTT	CASSLEVLAGATDTQYF
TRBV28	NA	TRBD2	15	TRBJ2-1	TGTGCCAGCAGGTTAGGACTAGCGGGCTACAATGAGCAGTTCTTC	CASRLGLAGYNEQFF
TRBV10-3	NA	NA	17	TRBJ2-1	TGTGCCATCAGTGAGTCAGCTGCCAGGGTCCCGACAATGGGGCAGTTCTTC	CAISESAARVPTMGQFF
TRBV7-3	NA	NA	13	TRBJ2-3	TGTGCCAGCAGTTCCTACAGGGAGGGAACGCAGTATTTT	CASSSYREGTQYF
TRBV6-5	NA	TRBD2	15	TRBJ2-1	TGTGCCAGCACCCGTAGCGGGAGGGCCGACAATGAGCAGTTCTTC	CASTRSGRADNEQFF
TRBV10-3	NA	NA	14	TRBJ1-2	TGTGCCATCCGGGCGACAGACTTGGACTATGGCTACACCTTC	CAIRATDLDYGYTF
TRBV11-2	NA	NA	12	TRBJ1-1	TGTGCCAGCAGCTTCCTATTTAGTGAAGCTTTCTTT	CASSFLFSEAFF
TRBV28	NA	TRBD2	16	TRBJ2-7	TGTGCCAGCAGTTCCCGCGGTAGCGGGAGCCTTTACGAGCAGTACTTC	CASSSRGSGSLYEQYF
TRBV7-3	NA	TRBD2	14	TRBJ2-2	TGTGCCAGCACCGGGGAGGGCCGGACCGGGGAGCTGTTTTTT	CASTGEGRTGELFF
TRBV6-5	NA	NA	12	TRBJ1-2	TGTGCCAGCAAGGAGGGATCCTATGGCTACACCTTC	CASKEGSYGYTF
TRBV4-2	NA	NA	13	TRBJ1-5	TGTGCCAGCAGCCAAACTCCCAATCAGCCCCAGCATTTT	CASSQTPNQPQHF
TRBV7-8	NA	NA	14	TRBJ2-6	TGTGCCAGCAGCTTGCCACGTGGGGCCAACGTCCTGACTTTC	CASSLPRGANVLTF
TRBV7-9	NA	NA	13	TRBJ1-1	TGTGCCAGCAGCCAAGACATGAACACTGAAGCTTTCTTT	CASSQDMNTEAFF
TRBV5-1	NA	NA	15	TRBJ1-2	TGCGCCAGCAGCTTGGTCGGGCCCTTATGGTATGGCTACACCTTC	CASSLVGPLWYGYTF
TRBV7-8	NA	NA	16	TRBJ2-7	TGTGCCAGCAGCTCGGCAACTCGGGGATCGGGGGACGAGCAGTACTTC	CASSSATRGSGDEQYF
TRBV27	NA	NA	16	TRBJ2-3	TGTGCCAGCAGTTTATCTGGTGACGGCGGCACAGATACGCAGTATTTT	CASSLSGDGGTDTQYF
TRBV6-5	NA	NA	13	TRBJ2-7	TGTGCCAGCCAGGGGCAGAGCTCCTACGAGCAGTACTTC	CASQGQSSYEQYF
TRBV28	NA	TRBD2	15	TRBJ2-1	TGTGCCAGCAGTTTAATCGGGAGGGCCTACAATGAGCAGTTCTTC	CASSLIGRAYNEQFF
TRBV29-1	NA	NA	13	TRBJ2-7	TGCAGCGTTGATGGGACGGTCTCCTACGAGCAGTACTTC	CSVDGTVSYEQYF
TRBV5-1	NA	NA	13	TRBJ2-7	TGCGCCAGCAGCCGGGACGGATCCTACGAGCAGTACTTC	CASSRDGSYEQYF
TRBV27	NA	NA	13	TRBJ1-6	TGTGCCACCCGGTTTGGGTTCGACTCACCCCTCCACTTT	CATRFGFDSPLHF